The 9 T cell receptor beta chains given below trace back to one sample, sequenced in a study of vaccination and CD4 T cells after COVID-19. Cultured CD4+ T-cell DNA underwent Oncomine TCR Beta short-read sequencing. TCRdb used MiXCR to reprocess the PCR reads, holding one entry per CDR3 protein. The sample includes about 25,000 distinct CDR3 sequences, less than 35% of them seen just once. This sample's time point: late sampling 161 to 241 days after vaccination in three convalescent patients. Treatment noted: roughly nine-day PBMC culture with coronavirus spike peptide pools or control peptides (ViraFEST assay). The antigens these receptors bind are not known. This sample comprised CD4+ T cells from blood, cultured in vitro, obtained about 7 months after SARS-CoV-2 vaccination. The origin of the receptors is a human donor who had recovered from COVID-19.

This clonotype was seen a few times. CDR3: CASSLGGTGTNNSPLHF. The CDR3, as DNA: TGTGCCAGCAGTTTGGGAGGGACAGGGACGAATAATTCACCCCTCCACTTT. V gene TRBV28 combines with J gene TRBJ1-6, with 9 bases fitting TRBD1. Germline CDR1 reads MDHEN; CDR2 reads SYDVKM. V shed 3 bases, J shed 5 bases, and the junction held 8 bases outside the gene matches. The CDR3 runs to 17 residues.

The gene calls are TRBV7-3 and TRBJ2-3; D unclear. Trimming pared 5 bases from V and 6 bases from J, leaving 18 bases between. Germline V gene lookup returns CDR1 SGHTA and CDR2 FQGTGA. The CDR3 is made up of 15 amino acids. The CDR3 region has the DNA TGTGCCAGCAGCCCCGGTTCTGGGTCTCAGGATACGCAGTATTTT. It yields the protein CASSPGSGSQDTQYF.

The table lists this clonotype with a few counts. The rearrangement joins TRBV20-1 to TRBJ2-1, with 10 bases fitting TRBD2. The J segment lost 9 bases and the V segment lost 3 bases, leaving 8 bases of the junction unmatched. The CDR3 consists of 14 residues. Germline CDR1 and CDR2: DFQATT and SNEGSKA (reference sequence). CDR3 protein: CSASKSSGSSEQFF. The CDR3 region has the DNA TGCAGTGCTAGTAAGTCTAGCGGGAGTAGTGAGCAGTTCTTC.

The sample holds a few counts of this clonotype. CDR3 protein: CASSLWAGGMNTEAFF. In DNA, the CDR3 is TGTGCCAGCAGTTTATGGGCAGGAGGGATGAACACTGAAGCTTTCTTT. The rearrangement links TRBV27 to TRBJ1-1; D is ambiguous. The germline CDR1 and CDR2 sequences are MNHEY and SMNVEV (reference sequence). The germline V and J ends were trimmed by 1 base and 0 bases, with 12 bases remaining between them. This CDR3 region has 16 residues.

A few counts support this clonotype. This chain uses TRBV7-8 with TRBJ2-1; TRBD1 might be the D (6 bases). Per the germline V gene, CDR1 is SGHVS and CDR2 is FQNEAQ. The CDR3 extends over 13 amino acids. V lost 0 bases and J lost 7, with 7 bases in between. The DNA of the CDR3 is TGTGCCAGCAGCTTAGCGAGGGGGAATGAGCAGTTCTTC. Translating gives CASSLARGNEQFF. The full variable domain, with the rest looked up from reference TRBV7-8 and TRBJ2-1, is GAGVSQSPRYKVAKRGQDVALRCDPISGHVSLFWYQQALGQGPEFLTYFQNEAQLDKSGLPSDRFFAERPEGSVSTLKIQRTQQEDSAVYLCASSLARGNEQFFGPGTRLTVL.

This clonotype has a count of ten or more. This chain connects TRBV20-1 to TRBJ1-6, with D maybe TRBD1 (6 bases). This CDR3 has 13 residues. Trimming took 5 bases from V and 5 from J, leaving 10 bases between them. The germline V gene has CDR1 DFQATT and CDR2 SNEGSKA (reference sequence). CDR3 loop: CSALDRHNSPLHF. The CDR3 DNA follows: TGCAGTGCTCTGGACAGACATAATTCACCCCTCCACTTT.

V gene TRBV6-5 combines with J gene TRBJ2-7; maybe TRBD2 (5 bases). Trimming stripped 0 bases from V and 3 bases from J, with 12 bases between. From germline, CDR1 is MNHEY and CDR2 SVGAGI. The CDR3 consists of 15 residues. The CDR3 DNA reads as TGTGCCAGCAGTTACTCGGGAGCGGTAAACTACGAGCAGTACTTC. Its protein is CASSYSGAVNYEQYF.

The chain combines TRBV7-3 with TRBJ2-1, with 9 bases fitting TRBD2. Germline CDR1 and CDR2: SGHTA and FQGTGA. The CDR3 contains 19 residues. V lost 0 bases and J lost 6; bases outside the gene matches: 15. CDR3 bases: TGTGCCAGCAGCTTAACAGGAGGTAGCGGGAGCCCATCCGGCAATGAGCAGTTCTTC. This gives the protein CASSLTGGSGSPSGNEQFF.

The chain joins TRBV6-5 to TRBJ2-3; 7 nucleotides match TRBD2. V dropped 3 bases and J dropped 1; count of bases not matched to a gene: 7. The CDR3 contains 16 residues. The germline V gene encodes CDR1 MNHEY and CDR2 SVGAGI. CDR3 nucleotides: TGTGCCAGCAGTTATGGCTATACTAGCGGCACAGATACGCAGTATTTT. Translating gives CASSYGYTSGTDTQYF.